The rows below give T cell receptor beta chains drawn from one sample of a study of blood T cell repertoires in COVID-19. Assay: immunoSEQ multiplex PCR; the TCRdb copy retains only in-frame clones and omits some. Counted here are some 130,000 clones, 85% to 90% occurring once; the ten biggest clones make up around 2.9%. The specimen sequenced was peripheral blood. All receptors derive from a man in his 60s with active or convalescent COVID-19. Both conserved end residues are part of each CDR3.

TRBJ2-7 TRBV6-5 CASSLPPVAGAAEQYF
TRBJ1-1 TRBV7-3 CASSLEGVTEAFF
TRBJ2-7 TRBV7-2 CASSDRVLYEQYF
TRBJ2-1 TRBV2 CASSVGGGEQFF
TRBJ1-2 TRBV19 CASSRDRGYGYTF
TRBJ1-1 TRBV29-1 CSGANTEAFF
TRBJ2-7 TRBV28 CASSLSRVGIEQYF
TRBJ1-1 TRBV18 CASSQGDRGLRTEAFF
TRBJ1-2 TRBV19 CASRQRGQNYGYTF
TRBJ2-3 TRBV24-1 CATSDTTSGRYQDTQYF
TRBJ1-6 TRBV7-8 CASSNRGRDYNSPLHF
TRBJ1-6 TRBV10-3 CATLDSNNSPLHF
TRBJ2-7 TRBV7-6 CASSLVLGSSYEQYF
TRBJ1-3 TRBV6-5 CASGHSGNTIYF
TRBJ2-6 TRBV9 CASSVVAGGSGANVLTF
TRBJ2-3 TRBV5-1 CASSPVDGRATDTQYF
TRBJ1-4 TRBV7-9 CASSLQVTTNEKLFF
TRBJ1-1 TRBV7-2 CASSLARDRGLPTEAFF
TRBJ2-3 TRBV24-1 CATGPSESGTDTQYF
TRBJ2-5 TRBV6-5 CASHRAWETQYF
TRBJ2-7 TRBV20-1 CSAKSNYEQYF
TRBJ1-2 TRBV13 CASSLLPRGTYGYTF
TRBJ1-5 TRBV6-5 CASSYSGRNQPQHF
TRBJ1-1 TRBV5-4 CASSYETGYTEAFF
TRBJ2-7 TRBV7-2 CASSLWASGGYEQYF
TRBJ2-7 TRBV28 CASSTPGRSYEQYF
TRBJ1-1 TRBV11-3 CASSRYRGTEAFF
TRBJ1-1 TRBV18 CASSPGTGPNTEAFF
TRBJ1-3 TRBV10-1 CASSDRSHFSGNTIYF
TRBJ1-3 TRBV7-6 CASSLGDRGVSGNTIYF
TRBJ2-7 TRBV28 CASSLSHRDEQYF
TRBJ1-6 TRBV6-2/TRBV6-3 CASSLDRADSPLHF
TRBJ2-3 TRBV7-2 CASSLKGGGTDTQYF
TRBJ1-2 TRBV6-2/TRBV6-3 CASSNEAGYTF
TRBJ1-5 TRBV30 CAWSRQSSNQPQHF
TRBJ1-2 TRBV4-2 CASSHDSTGGHYGYTF
TRBJ2-3 TRBV18 CASSPQSVDTQYF
TRBJ1-1 TRBV19 CASSIPRRDTEAFF
TRBJ1-2 TRBV29-1 CSARTEYGYTF
TRBJ1-1 TRBV6-5 CASRLDTGNTEAFF
TRBJ2-7 TRBV11-2 CASSLVRDRGRNEQYF
TRBJ1-2 TRBV24-1 CATSDSWDRGRYGYTF
TRBJ2-7 TRBV18 CASSRYEGGPYEQYF
TRBJ2-6 TRBV7-2 CASSSRQGYSGANVLTF
TRBJ2-7 TRBV6-2/TRBV6-3 CASSYSSGSSSYEQYF
TRBJ2-1 TRBV19 CATRRGSSYNEQFF
TRBJ1-2 TRBV28 CASSRVRYGYTF
TRBJ2-3 TRBV6-5 CASTPGARGDTQYF
TRBJ1-5 TRBV5-4 CASSLQGNQPQHF
TRBJ2-4 TRBV6-5 CASREAAKNIQYF
TRBJ1-5 TRBV19 CASSKGRQIGPNQPQHF
TRBJ1-5 TRBV28 CASSLGVGLDSNQPQHF
TRBJ1-3 TRBV2 CASSATGRLGGNTIYF
TRBJ2-3 TRBV21-1 CASSQRRGTDTQYF
TRBJ1-1 TRBV28 CASSHPDRMNTEAFF
TRBJ2-5 TRBV7-6 CASSLAGTAQETQYF
TRBJ2-1 TRBV4-3 CASSQDSGSSYNEQFF
TRBJ2-5 TRBV5-4 CASSRTSGNQETQYF
TRBJ2-2 TRBV6-2/TRBV6-3 CASSLPQGGGELFF
TRBJ2-5 TRBV3-1/TRBV3-2 CASSGTGGLETQYF